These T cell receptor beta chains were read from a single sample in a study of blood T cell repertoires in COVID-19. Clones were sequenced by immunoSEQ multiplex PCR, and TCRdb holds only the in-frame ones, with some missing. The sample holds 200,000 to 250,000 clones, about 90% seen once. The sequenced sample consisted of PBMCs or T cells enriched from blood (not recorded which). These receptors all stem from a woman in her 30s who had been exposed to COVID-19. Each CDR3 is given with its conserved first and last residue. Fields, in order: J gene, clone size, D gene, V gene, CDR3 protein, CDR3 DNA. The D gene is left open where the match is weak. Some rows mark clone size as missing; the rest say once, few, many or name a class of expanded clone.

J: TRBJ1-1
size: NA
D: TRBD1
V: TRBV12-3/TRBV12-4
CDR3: CASSLRDSTEAFF
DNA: TGTGCCAGCAGTCTCCGGGACAGCACTGAAGCTTTCTTT

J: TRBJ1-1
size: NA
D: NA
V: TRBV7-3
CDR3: CASSSQGFTEAFF
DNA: TGTGCCAGCAGCTCGCAGGGGTTCACTGAAGCTTTCTTT

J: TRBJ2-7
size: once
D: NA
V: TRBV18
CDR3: CASSPLDKSYEQYF
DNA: TGTGCCAGCTCACCCTTGGACAAGTCCTACGAGCAGTACTTC

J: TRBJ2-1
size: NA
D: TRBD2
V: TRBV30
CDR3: CASYSGRVGFF
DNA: TGTGCCTCCTACAGCGGGAGGGTGGGGTTCTTC

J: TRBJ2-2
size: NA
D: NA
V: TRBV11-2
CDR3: CASSFLQVNTGELFF
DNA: TGTGCCAGCAGCTTTTTACAGGTGAACACCGGGGAGCTGTTTTTT

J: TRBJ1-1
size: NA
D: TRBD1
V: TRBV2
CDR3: CASRYTSGTGMNTEAFF
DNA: TGTGCCAGCAGGTACACCTCCGGGACAGGGATGAACACTGAAGCTTTCTTT

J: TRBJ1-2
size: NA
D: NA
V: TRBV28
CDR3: CASSLYKGTGYGYTF
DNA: TGTGCCAGCAGTTTATATAAGGGAACAGGCTATGGCTACACCTTC

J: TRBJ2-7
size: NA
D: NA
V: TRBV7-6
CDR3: CASSFRSGFRDEQYF
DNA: TGTGCCAGCAGCTTTCGGTCAGGGTTCCGGGACGAGCAGTACTTC

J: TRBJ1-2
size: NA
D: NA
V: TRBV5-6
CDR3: CASSRRGGGGYTF
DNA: TGTGCCAGCAGCCGCCGGGGAGGAGGTGGCTACACCTTC

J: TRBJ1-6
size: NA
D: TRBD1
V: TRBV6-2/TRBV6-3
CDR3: CASSYSTGARYNSPLHF
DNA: TGTGCCAGCAGTTACTCCACAGGGGCCAGATATAATTCACCCCTCCACTTT

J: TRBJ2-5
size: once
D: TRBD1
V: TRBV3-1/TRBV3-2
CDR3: CASSRIGQGNGAQYF
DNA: TGTGCCAGCAGCCGGATCGGACAGGGTAACGGGGCCCAGTACTTC

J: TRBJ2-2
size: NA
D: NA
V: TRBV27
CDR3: CASSPYTTNTGELFF
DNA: TGTGCCAGCAGTCCTTACACAACGAACACCGGGGAGCTGTTTTTT

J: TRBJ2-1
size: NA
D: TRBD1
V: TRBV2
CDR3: CASRGQGDRSYNEQFF
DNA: TGTGCCAGCAGGGGACAGGGGGATAGGTCCTACAATGAGCAGTTCTTC

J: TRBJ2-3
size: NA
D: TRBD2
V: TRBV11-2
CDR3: CASSPRLAGGSDTQYF
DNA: TGTGCCAGCAGCCCCAGACTAGCGGGAGGGTCAGATACGCAGTATTTT

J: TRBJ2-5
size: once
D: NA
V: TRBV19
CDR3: CASSRTIQETQYF
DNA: TGTGCCAGTAGTAGGACTATACAAGAGACCCAGTACTTC

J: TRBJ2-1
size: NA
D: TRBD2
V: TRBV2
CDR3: CASSPSGRAYNEQFF
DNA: TGTGCCAGCAGTCCGAGCGGGAGGGCCTACAATGAGCAGTTCTTC

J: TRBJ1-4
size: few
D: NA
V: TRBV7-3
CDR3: CASSLMGVPNEKLFF
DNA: TGTGCCAGCAGCTTAATGGGCGTACCAAATGAAAAACTGTTTTTT

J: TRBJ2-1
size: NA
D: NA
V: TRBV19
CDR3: CASSISGSLSNEQFF
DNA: TGTGCCAGTAGTATCTCCGGGAGTCTCAGCAATGAGCAGTTCTTC

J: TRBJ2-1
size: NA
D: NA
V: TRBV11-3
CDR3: CASSTGHGLGNEQFF
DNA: TGTGCCAGCAGCACAGGACACGGCTTAGGCAATGAGCAGTTCTTC

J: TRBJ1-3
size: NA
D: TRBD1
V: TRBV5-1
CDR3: CASSLMDRSSGNTIYF
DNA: TGCGCCAGCAGCTTGATGGACAGGTCCTCTGGAAACACCATATATTTT

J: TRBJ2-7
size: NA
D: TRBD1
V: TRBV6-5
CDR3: CASSSRFGQVSYEQYF
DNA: TGTGCCAGCAGTTCCCGCTTTGGACAGGTCTCCTACGAGCAGTACTTC

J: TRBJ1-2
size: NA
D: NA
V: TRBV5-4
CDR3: CASSLQANYGYTF
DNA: TGTGCCAGCAGCTTACAGGCTAACTATGGCTACACCTTC

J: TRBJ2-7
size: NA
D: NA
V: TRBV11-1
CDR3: CASSRTTYEQYF
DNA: TGTGCCAGCAGCAGGACTACCTACGAGCAGTACTTC

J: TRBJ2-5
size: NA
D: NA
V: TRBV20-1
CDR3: CSASVRSYQETQYF
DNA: TGCAGTGCTAGTGTTAGGAGTTACCAAGAGACCCAGTACTTC

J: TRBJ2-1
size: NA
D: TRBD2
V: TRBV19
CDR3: CASRGTSGSNEQFF
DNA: TGTGCCAGTAGGGGGACTAGCGGGAGTAATGAGCAGTTCTTC

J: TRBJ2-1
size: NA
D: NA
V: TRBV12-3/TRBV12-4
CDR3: CASSFTGYEQFF
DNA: TGTGCCAGCAGTTTCACAGGGTATGAGCAGTTCTTC

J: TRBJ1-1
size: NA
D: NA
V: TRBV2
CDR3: CASTYRRGMNTEAFF
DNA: TGTGCCAGCACCTACCGGCGGGGGATGAACACTGAAGCTTTCTTT

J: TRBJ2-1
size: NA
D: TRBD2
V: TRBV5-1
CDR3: CASSTGLAGKGGSYNEQFF
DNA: TGCGCCAGCAGCACCGGACTAGCGGGAAAGGGAGGCTCCTACAATGAGCAGTTCTTC

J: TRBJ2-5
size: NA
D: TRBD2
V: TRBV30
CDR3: CAWSVRTSGRETQYF
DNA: TGTGCCTGGAGTGTACGAACTAGCGGGAGGGAGACCCAGTACTTC

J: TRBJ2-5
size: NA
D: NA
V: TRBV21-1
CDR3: CASSAPTGKFLEGETQYF
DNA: TGTGCCAGCAGCGCCCCGACAGGGAAATTCTTAGAAGGAGAGACCCAGTACTTC

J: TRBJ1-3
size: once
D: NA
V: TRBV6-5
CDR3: CASGYYGGSYGNTIYF
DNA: TGTGCCAGCGGATACTATGGCGGGTCGTACGGAAACACCATATATTTT

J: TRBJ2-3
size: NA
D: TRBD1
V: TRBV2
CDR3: CASSGAPGGMADTQYF
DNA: TGTGCCAGCAGTGGCGCCCCAGGGGGTATGGCAGATACGCAGTATTTT

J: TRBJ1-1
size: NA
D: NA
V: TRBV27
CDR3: CASNGSGAKTEAFF
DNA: TGTGCCAGCAACGGGTCAGGGGCTAAGACTGAAGCTTTCTTT

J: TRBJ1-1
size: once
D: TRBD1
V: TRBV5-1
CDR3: CASSPGQGTEAFF
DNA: TGCGCCAGCAGCCCGGGACAGGGGACTGAAGCTTTCTTT

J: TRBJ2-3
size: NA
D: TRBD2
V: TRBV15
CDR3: CATRDLAGGPDTQYF
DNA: TGTGCCACCAGGGACCTAGCGGGAGGGCCCGATACGCAGTATTTT

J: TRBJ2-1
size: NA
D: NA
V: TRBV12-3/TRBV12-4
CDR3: CASSYYNEQFF
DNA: TGTGCCAGCAGCTACTACAATGAGCAGTTCTTC

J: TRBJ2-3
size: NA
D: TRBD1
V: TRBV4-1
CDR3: CASSQTRQGTTDTQYF
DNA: TGCGCCAGCAGCCAAACTCGACAGGGGACGACAGATACGCAGTATTTT

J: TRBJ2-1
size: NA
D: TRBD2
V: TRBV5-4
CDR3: CASSLVSSGRAILNEQFF
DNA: TGTGCCAGCAGCTTGGTGTCTAGCGGGAGGGCCATTTTGAATGAGCAGTTCTTC

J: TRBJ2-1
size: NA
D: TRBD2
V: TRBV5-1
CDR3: CASSRSGGDYNEQFF
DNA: TGCGCCAGCAGCAGGAGCGGGGGGGACTACAATGAGCAGTTCTTC

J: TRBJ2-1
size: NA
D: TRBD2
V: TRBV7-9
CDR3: CASSPRVAGGNRNEQFF
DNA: TGTGCCAGCAGCCCCCGAGTAGCGGGTGGGAATCGGAATGAGCAGTTCTTC

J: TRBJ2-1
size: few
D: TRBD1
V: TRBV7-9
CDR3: CASSRGQIYNEQFF
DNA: TGTGCCAGCAGCCGGGGACAGATTTACAATGAGCAGTTCTTC

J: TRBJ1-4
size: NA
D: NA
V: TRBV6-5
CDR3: CASSPTGGSNEKLFF
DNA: TGTGCCAGCAGTCCTACGGGGGGGTCTAATGAAAAACTGTTTTTT

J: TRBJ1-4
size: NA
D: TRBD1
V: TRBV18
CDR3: CVSSFRGTGNEKLFF
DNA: TGTGTCAGCTCATTCCGCGGGACAGGGAATGAAAAACTGTTTTTT

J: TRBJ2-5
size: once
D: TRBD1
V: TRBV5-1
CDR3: CASSLAGTGGRTQYF
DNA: TGCGCCAGCAGCTTGGCCGGGACAGGGGGGAGGACCCAGTACTTC

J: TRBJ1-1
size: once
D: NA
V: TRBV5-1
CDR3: CASSTPGNTEAFF
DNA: TGCGCCAGCAGCACCCCAGGGAACACTGAAGCTTTCTTT

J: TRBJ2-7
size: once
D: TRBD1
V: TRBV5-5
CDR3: CASSLDTVDRVGHEQYF
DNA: TGTGCCAGCAGCTTGGACACTGTCGACAGGGTTGGCCACGAGCAGTACTTC

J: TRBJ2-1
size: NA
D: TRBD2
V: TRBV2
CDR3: CASSQLAGWHEQFF
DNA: TGTGCCAGCAGTCAACTAGCGGGATGGCATGAGCAGTTCTTC

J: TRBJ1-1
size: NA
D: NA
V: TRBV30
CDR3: CAWSANFRGEAFF
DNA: TGTGCCTGGAGCGCTAACTTCAGGGGTGAGGCTTTCTTT

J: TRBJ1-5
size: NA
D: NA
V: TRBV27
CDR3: CASSFTGSPQHF
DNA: TGTGCCAGCAGTTTCACAGGGTCGCCCCAGCATTTT

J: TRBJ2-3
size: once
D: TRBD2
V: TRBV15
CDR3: CATSRLAGVGTDTQYF
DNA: TGTGCCACCAGCAGGCTAGCGGGAGTGGGAACAGATACGCAGTATTTT

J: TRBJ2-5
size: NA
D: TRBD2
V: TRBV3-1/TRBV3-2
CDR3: CASSQGLLAGKETQYF
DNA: TGTGCCAGCAGCCAAGGGCTTCTAGCGGGAAAAGAGACCCAGTACTTC

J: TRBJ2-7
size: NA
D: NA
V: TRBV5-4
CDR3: CASSLNAGAPYEQYF
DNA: TGTGCCAGCAGCTTAAACGCGGGGGCACCCTACGAGCAGTACTTC